This T cell receptor beta chain emerged from a study of T cells in Graves' hyperthyroidism and ophthalmopathy. Germline lookup yields CDR1 DFQATT and CDR2 SNEGSKA (reference sequence). The junction had 10 bases not matched to a gene; V was cut back by 4 bases and J by 5 bases. This CDR3 has 14 residues. RNA transcripts gave rise to amplified TCR beta CDR3 regions. During a first-round RT-PCR of the TCR CDR3, the HTBI primer set was used. TCRdb recomputed calls from the multiplex PCR reads with MiXCR, one row per CDR3 protein. The sample includes 250,000 to 350,000 distinct CDR3 sequences, 15% to 20% seen only once; the top ten take about 51%. Diagnoses were established using clinical symptoms, serum thyroxine and TRAb, thyroid ultrasound and orbital computed tomography.

The material sequenced was blood. This TCR was recovered from an older woman with Graves' ophthalmopathy. The chain uses TRBV20-1 and TRBJ1-1; TRBD1 matches 7 bases. The CDR3 nucleotides are TGCAGTGCTAAACGGGGCCAGGGGGGGACTGAAGCTTTCTTT. Encoded protein: CSAKRGQGGTEAFF.